This TCR beta chain was retrieved from a study of cytomegalovirus exposure and HLA in healthy donors. Donors sampled were nominally healthy, though unrecorded immune exposures were likely. With respect to this clone: Its specificity is not known.

The PCR used 60 Vbeta and 13 Jbeta primers. Some clones are missing from TCRdb's copy, which holds only in-frame ones; the method was immunoSEQ multiplex PCR. The table lists fewer than 150,000 clones, just under 85% of them singletons. Trimming took 8 bases from V and 2 from J, leaving 10 bases between them. Germline CDR1 MNHEY, CDR2 SMNVEV (reference sequence). The CDR3 is made up of 12 amino acids. Study results and limitations: Cytomegalovirus association was listed for 164 TCR beta chains. Analysis was carried out at a later point, and it linked a missense DCLRE1C variant to TCR beta V- and J-gene trimming.

V gene TRBV27 combines with J gene TRBJ2-7; D is unresolved. The sample was PBMCs. The receptor was derived from a man aged 40-50 years in good health and CMV-seropositive. The CDR3 sequence is CASARDTYEQYF. CDR3 DNA: TGTGCCAGCGCTAGAGATACCTACGAGCAGTACTTC.